Listed below are T cell receptor beta chains from one sample, sequenced in a study of T cells after yellow fever vaccination. MiXCR, applied by TCRdb to the 5' RACE reads, yields one record per CDR3 protein. The table includes a few hundred thousand distinct CDR3 sequences, about 15% detected once. This specimen consisted of PBMCs, obtained 5 to 6 days after the first yellow fever vaccination. All receptors come from a man between 18 and 29 years old who received the YFV17D yellow fever vaccine. CDR3s include the opening cysteine and the closing phenylalanine or tryptophan. The D gene is left open where the match is weak. Size tells how often a clone was seen (once, few, many) or the class of an expanded clone, and some rows leave it out.

13	TRBV5-1	-	TRBJ2-5	many	TGCGCCAGCAGCCCGGACGAGCAAGAGACCCAGTACTTC	CASSPDEQETQYF
13	TRBV12-3/TRBV12-4	-	TRBJ1-5	-	TGTGCCAGCAGTTCCCGAAGAGATCAGCCCCAGCATTTT	CASSSRRDQPQHF
14	TRBV13	-	TRBJ1-1	-	TGTGCCAGCAGCACCTCTCAGGGGAACACTGAAGCTTTCTTT	CASSTSQGNTEAFF
15	TRBV9	TRBD2	TRBJ2-1	many	TGTGCCAGCAGCGTTTCGACTAGCGGATACAATGAGCAGTTCTTC	CASSVSTSGYNEQFF
13	TRBV7-2	-	TRBJ2-3	few	TGTGCCAGCAGCTTCTGGAAAACAGATACGCAGTATTTT	CASSFWKTDTQYF
16	TRBV5-1	-	TRBJ1-1	-	TGCGCCAGCAGCTTAATCCCCGGCGCCGCTAACACTGAAGCTTTCTTT	CASSLIPGAANTEAFF
18	TRBV5-1	-	TRBJ2-3	many	TGCGCCAGCAGCTTGGCCATTCACTCCGACCCAGCCACAGATACGCAGTATTTT	CASSLAIHSDPATDTQYF
13	TRBV6-6	TRBD1	TRBJ2-5	-	TGTGCCAGCCGCCGGGACAGGGTTGAGACCCAGTACTTC	CASRRDRVETQYF
11	TRBV12-3/TRBV12-4	-	TRBJ1-2	few	TGTGCCAGTGGGAATGGGGGCGGCTACACCTTC	CASGNGGGYTF
12	TRBV7-2	-	TRBJ2-3	-	TGTGCCAGCAGCTCAGGCCGGCAGGCGCAGTATTTT	CASSSGRQAQYF
15	TRBV27	-	TRBJ1-2	-	TGTGCCAGCAGTTCGACGCCCCGGGCGAACTATGGCTACACCTTC	CASSSTPRANYGYTF
15	TRBV12-3/TRBV12-4	-	TRBJ2-3	-	TGTGCCAGCAGTTCCGTCAGCGGAGGCACAGATACGCAGTATTTT	CASSSVSGGTDTQYF
15	TRBV5-1	-	TRBJ2-1	few	TGCGCCAGCAGCCGGGATTTACCTCTCTACAATGAGCAGTTCTTC	CASSRDLPLYNEQFF
15	TRBV9	TRBD2	TRBJ2-5	-	TGTGCCAGCAGCAGGGGGGGGACTAGCGGGGAGACCCAGTACTTC	CASSRGGTSGETQYF
15	TRBV11-2	-	TRBJ1-5	few	TGTGCCAGCAGCTTAGGCAGGGCTAGCAATCAGCCCCAGCATTTT	CASSLGRASNQPQHF
17	TRBV6-5	TRBD2	TRBJ2-1	few	TGTGCCAGCAGTTACGGCCTAGCGGGGGGGGGTTACAATGAGCAGTTCTTC	CASSYGLAGGGYNEQFF